The clone carrying this T cell receptor beta chain was found a few times. Its antigen is currently unknown. The record originates from a study of CD8 T cells in ankylosing spondylitis. Points from the study as a whole: A TCR beta motif made of about 8 highly homologous variants seemed typical of ankylosing spondylitis blood. Reports say disease-linked clones showed up significantly more in matched ankylosing spondylitis synovial fluid.

The V and J ends lost 5 bases and 4 bases respectively, with 16 bases between them. This CDR3 spans 15 amino acids. In making TCR beta libraries, quantitative 5'-RACE with molecular barcodes was used. TCRdb analysed the 5' RACE reads with MiXCR anew, one entry per CDR3 protein. Found here are some 270,000 distinct CDR3 sequences, more than 25% of them singletons; the top ten hold around 4.4%. The sample was blood, either unsorted or a sorted T cell fraction (not recorded which). The TCR sequence derives from a male donor with ankylosing spondylitis or in good health (not recorded which). This rearrangement joins TRBV12-3 or TRBV12-4 to TRBJ2-3, with D unresolved. The CDR3 loop is CASSPTASRADTQYF. In nucleotides, the CDR3 is TGTGCCAGCAGTCCCACGGCCAGCCGGGCAGATACGCAGTATTTT.